The 28 T cell receptor beta chains presented below share a single source sample, sequenced in a study of blood T cell repertoires in COVID-19 (dated by TCRdb to the early 2020s). Library construction relied on the immunoSEQ multiplex PCR assay. The clones in this table, taken by TCRdb from immuneACCESS, are in-frame only. Not every clone is retained; where verified, under half of the shortfall comes from an unresolved V gene, and the cause of the rest is unknown. Counted in this sample were over 140,000 clones; about 75% of them appeared once. Clones ranked in the top ten supply roughly 2.9% of the sample. Sequenced sample: PBMCs or T cells enriched from blood (not recorded which). Receptors were obtained from a woman between 50 and 59 years old who had recovered from COVID-19.

V gene TRBV4-1 combines with J gene TRBJ1-1, with D tentatively TRBD1 (6 bases). The CDR3 runs 15 residues. Trimming stripped 1 base from V and 0 bases from J, with 9 bases between. Germline loops: CDR1 MGHRA, CDR2 YSYEKL. The CDR3 DNA follows: TGCGCCAGCAGCCAAGGGGACAACTTGAACACTGAAGCTTTCTTT. It yields the protein CASSQGDNLNTEAFF.

The rearrangement links TRBV27 to TRBJ2-1, with TRBD1 matching over 8 bases. Germline CDR1 and CDR2: MNHEY and SMNVEV (reference sequence). The CDR3 has 16 amino acids. Unmatched junction bases numbered 14, after V lost 5 bases and J lost 8 bases. CDR3 amino acids: CASSLDRGPGGYEQFF. DNA of the CDR3: TGTGCCAGCAGTCTCGACAGGGGCCCCGGGGGCTATGAGCAGTTCTTC.

The rearrangement uses TRBV5-1 and TRBJ2-7; 8 bases are shared with TRBD2. CDR1 is SGHRS and CDR2 is YFSETQ in the germline V gene. Trimming removed 2 bases from V and 5 bases from J; junction bases left unmatched: 12. This CDR3 is built from 16 residues. CDR3 nucleotides: TGCGCCAGCAGCTTCAATTATGGCGGGAGGCCTGACGAGCAGTACTTC. As protein: CASSFNYGGRPDEQYF.

The chain recombines TRBV4-1 with TRBJ1-1, with D hard to call. CDR3 length: 15 residues. Per the germline V gene, CDR1 is MGHRA and CDR2 is YSYEKL. The ends were cut back, 0 bases at V and 1 base at J, with 9 bases in the middle. As DNA, the CDR3 is TGCGCCAGCAGCCAAGAAGAGGGTTGGAACACTGAAGCTTTCTTT. Protein sequence: CASSQEEGWNTEAFF.

This chain joins TRBV7-8 and TRBJ2-7; the match to TRBD2 covers 15 bases. CDR3 length: 16 amino acids. The germline V gene has CDR1 SGHVS and CDR2 FQNEAQ. V dropped 4 bases and J dropped 6; count of bases not matched to a gene: 7. The CDR3 sequence is CASSSGLAGGPSEQYF. Here the CDR3 DNA reads TGTGCCAGCAGCTCCGGACTAGCGGGAGGGCCGTCCGAGCAGTACTTC. The variable domain in full, completed from reference TRBV7-8 and TRBJ2-7, reads GAGVSQSPRYKVAKRGQDVALRCDPISGHVSLFWYQQALGQGPEFLTYFQNEAQLDKSGLPSDRFFAERPEGSVSTLKIQRTQQEDSAVYLCASSSGLAGGPSEQYFGPGTRLTVT.

This clone was detected only a few times. This sample includes further DNA sequences coding for the same CDR3. The chain recombines TRBV4-1 with TRBJ1-6, with 7 nucleotides matching TRBD1. The V and J ends lost 3 bases and 8 bases, in that order; junction bases with no gene match: 7. Germline V gene sequence: CDR1 MGHRA, CDR2 YSYEKL. CDR3 length equals 15 residues. CDR3 amino acids: CASSHDRERYSPLHF. CDR3 in DNA: TGCGCCAGCAGCCATGACAGGGAAAGATATTCACCCCTCCACTTT.

The CDR3 nucleotides are TGTGCCAGCAGCCAAGACCGGGGGAGGAAACTGTTTTTT. Encoded protein: CASSQDRGRKLFF. This chain joins TRBV4-2 and TRBJ1-4; D might be TRBD1 (5 bases). The V end lost 0 bases, the J end lost 11 bases, and 10 bases lay between the germline ends. The length of the CDR3 is 13 residues. Per the germline V gene, CDR1 is LGHNA and CDR2 is YNFKEQ.

The genes are TRBV11-3 and TRBJ2-7, with D maybe TRBD2 (5 bases). The CDR3 has 15 amino acids. Germline CDR1 reads SGHNT; CDR2 reads YENEEA. V lost 3 bases and J 0 bases, leaving 12 bases between the germline ends. The CDR3 bases are TGTGCCAGCAGCTTGTACGGGGTGAGCTCCTACGAGCAGTACTTC. Translated, it gives CASSLYGVSSYEQYF.

The J gene is TRBJ1-1, the V gene TRBV10-3; D uncertain. The CDR3 totals 16 residues. V gave up 3 bases and J gave up 6 bases, with 20 bases separating them. Germline V gene sequence: CDR1 ENHRY, CDR2 SYGVKD. The CDR3 sequence: CAISEGRGPGSSEAFF. For the CDR3, the DNA is TGTGCCATCAGTGAAGGGAGAGGACCCGGTAGCTCTGAAGCTTTCTTT.

The CDR3, as DNA: TGCAGCGTTGAAACAGGGAGCTCCTACAATGAGCAGTTCTTC. Its translation is CSVETGSSYNEQFF. This chain links TRBV29-1 with TRBJ2-1, with TRBD1 as a possible D gene (6 bases). The CDR3 length is 14 residues. The V gene lost 2 bases and the J gene lost 0 bases, with 8 bases spanning the gap. Germline assignment: CDR1 SQVTM and CDR2 ANQGSEA.

This chain connects TRBV3-1 (or the pseudogene TRBV3-2) to TRBJ2-1, with TRBD2 identical over 7 bases. Germline assignment: CDR1 LGHDT and CDR2 YNNKEL (reference sequence). V lost 1 base to trimming and J lost 5 bases; unmatched junction nucleotides: 8. CDR3 length: 16 amino acids. Written as DNA, the CDR3 is TGTGCCAGCAGCCAAGGGTGGGCTAGCGGAAACAATGAGCAGTTCTTC. Its translation is CASSQGWASGNNEQFF.

V usage is TRBV24-1 and J usage is TRBJ1-2, with 8 nucleotides matching TRBD1. CDR3 length equals 15 residues. Trimming cost V 3 bases and J 4 bases; bases outside gene matches: 6. Germline V gene lookup returns CDR1 KGHDR and CDR2 SFDVKD. The CDR3, as DNA: TGTGCCACCAGTGATAGAGACAGGGGCGCCTATGGCTACACCTTC. Protein sequence: CATSDRDRGAYGYTF.

V and J are TRBV5-8 and TRBJ2-7; 11 positions match TRBD2. Looked up from germline, CDR1 is SGHTS and CDR2 is YDEGEE. The CDR3 length is 17 residues. Trimming at V came to 1 base and at J to 0 bases, leaving 6 bases not matched to a gene. The CDR3 is CASSLTSGGLSSYEQYF. CDR3 sequence (DNA): TGTGCCAGCAGCTTGACTAGCGGGGGCTTAAGCTCCTACGAGCAGTACTTC.

The CDR3 DNA follows: TGCAGTGCTAGAGCCCGAGAGCCCCAGCATTTT. As protein: CSARAREPQHF. This chain joins TRBV20-1 and TRBJ1-5; D is undetermined. The CDR3 sequence is 11 residues long. Trimming removed 1 base at V and 8 bases at J, with 6 bases between. CDR1 DFQATT and CDR2 SNEGSKA come from the germline V gene (reference sequence).

V is TRBV29-1 and J is TRBJ2-1; 10 bases agree with TRBD2. The V and J ends lost 1 base and 9 bases, in that order; junction bases with no gene match: 12. Germline lookup yields CDR1 SQVTM and CDR2 ANQGSEA. The CDR3 runs 16 residues. Here the CDR3 DNA reads TGCAGCGTTGAAGGTATCGGATCTAGCGGGAGAGTTGAGCAGTTCTTC. It translates to CSVEGIGSSGRVEQFF.

The rearrangement links TRBV28 to TRBJ2-2, with 7 nucleotides matching TRBD1. The CDR3 consists of 13 residues. V dropped 4 bases and J dropped 6; count of bases not matched to a gene: 2. CDR1 and CDR2 from the germline V gene are MDHEN and SYDVKM. CDR3 sequence (DNA): TGTGCCAGCAGTTACCAGGGGGCCGGGGAGCTGTTTTTT. Protein product: CASSYQGAGELFF.

V is TRBV5-1 and J is TRBJ2-5; 9 nucleotides match TRBD1. Per the germline V gene, CDR1 is SGHRS and CDR2 is YFSETQ. J gave up 4 bases and V 1 base, and 5 bases lay outside the gene matches. The CDR3 is 15 amino acids. The CDR3 region has the DNA TGCGCCAGCAGCTTGTCGGACAGGGGAGGAGAGACCCAGTACTTC. Amino acid sequence: CASSLSDRGGETQYF.

The chain combines TRBV29-1 with TRBJ2-1; perhaps TRBD2 as D (6 bases). The CDR3 has 15 amino acids. Germline CDR1 SQVTM, CDR2 ANQGSEA. The CDR3 sequence is CGWRVWGPSYNEQFF. The DNA of the CDR3 is TGCGGCTGGAGGGTTTGGGGACCCTCCTACAATGAGCAGTTCTTC.

The chain is built from TRBV30 and TRBJ2-1, with TRBD2 matching 10 bases. Germline CDR1 reads GTSNPN; CDR2 reads SVGIG (reference sequence). V shed 4 bases, J shed 4 bases, and the junction held 4 bases outside the gene matches. The CDR3 covers 14 residues. CDR3 nucleotide sequence: TGTGCCTGGAAGAAGCGGGAGGGGTACAATGAGCAGTTCTTC. Its protein product is CAWKKREGYNEQFF.

J is TRBJ2-4 and V is TRBV7-9; the D gene is possibly TRBD2 (6 bases). V lost 3 bases and J 1 base, leaving 13 bases between the germline ends. CDR1 is SEHNR, CDR2 FQNEAQ, per germline (reference sequence). This CDR3 is 16 amino acids long. This CDR3 reads CASSFRDSTAKNIQYF. CDR3 in DNA: TGTGCCAGCAGCTTCAGGGACTCCACGGCCAAAAACATTCAGTACTTC.

The chain is built from TRBV3-1 (or the pseudogene TRBV3-2) and TRBJ1-5; 8 bases align to TRBD1. Germline V lookup: CDR1 LGHDT, CDR2 YNNKEL (reference sequence). The V gene end was trimmed by 4 bases and the J gene end by 4 bases; junction bases not matched to a gene: 6. The CDR3 spans 15 residues. CDR3 nucleotides: TGTGCCAGCAGCCCCGCCAGGGGGCCAAATCAGCCCCAGCATTTT. It codes for CASSPARGPNQPQHF.

In its sample, this clone was seen a few times. V gene TRBV4-2 combines with J gene TRBJ2-1; 9 nucleotides agree with TRBD1. Germline loops: CDR1 LGHNA, CDR2 YNFKEQ. The CDR3 sequence is 16 residues long. V trimming: 3 bases; J trimming: 4 bases; junction bases outside the gene matches: 7. The CDR3 region is CASSQPGTGLYNEQFF. The CDR3 DNA is TGTGCCAGCAGCCAGCCCGGGACAGGGTTGTACAATGAGCAGTTCTTC.

The chain has TRBV7-6 and TRBJ1-1, with a tentative D call TRBD1 (5 bases). Germline CDR1 and CDR2: SGHVS and FNYEAQ. The ends were cut back, 0 bases at V and 1 base at J, with 9 bases in the middle. The CDR3 extends over 15 amino acids. CDR3 sequence reads: CASSLAKGSNTEAFF. As DNA, the CDR3 is TGTGCCAGCAGCTTAGCGAAGGGGTCGAACACTGAAGCTTTCTTT.

The chain uses TRBV7-9 and TRBJ2-1, with TRBD1 as a possible D gene (5 bases). Trimming removed 5 bases from V and 8 bases from J, with 16 bases in between. Germline V lookup: CDR1 SEHNR, CDR2 FQNEAQ (reference sequence). The CDR3 length is 14 residues. The CDR3 is CASSPNTPGYEQFF. The CDR3 DNA reads as TGTGCCAGCAGCCCCAACACCCCAGGGTATGAGCAGTTCTTC.

V and J are TRBV6-5 and TRBJ2-3, with 11 positions matching TRBD2. The length of the CDR3 is 14 residues. Germline V gene data show CDR1 as MNHEY and CDR2 as SVGAGI. J lost 10 bases, V lost 6 bases, and 9 bases had no gene match. CDR3: CASRTGTSGLAQYF. The CDR3 coding sequence is TGTGCCAGCAGAACCGGGACTAGCGGTCTCGCGCAGTATTTT.

V gene TRBV11-3 combines with J gene TRBJ2-7, with unresolved D. The V gene lost 2 bases and the J gene lost 6 bases, with 5 bases spanning the gap. From germline, CDR1 is SGHNT and CDR2 YENEEA. The CDR3 runs 11 residues. CDR3 residues: CASSLLSEQYF. CDR3 bases: TGTGCCAGCAGCTTATTGAGCGAGCAGTACTTC.

In this sample, this clone turned up once. The V and J genes are TRBV10-1 and TRBJ2-2, with a tentative D call TRBD2 (5 bases). This CDR3 spans 14 amino acids. The germline V and J ends were trimmed by 0 bases and 5 bases, with 7 bases remaining between them. Germline V gene lookup returns CDR1 WNHNN and CDR2 SYGVQD (reference sequence). The CDR3, as DNA: TGCGCCAGCAGTGAGTCTAGGGAGACCGGGGAGCTGTTTTTT. This translates into CASSESRETGELFF.

V and J are TRBV5-1 and TRBJ1-5; no clear D. This CDR3 spans 16 amino acids. Trimming cost V 0 bases and J 0 bases, with 10 bases left between them. Germline CDR1 SGHRS, CDR2 YFSETQ. In nucleotides, the CDR3 is TGCGCCAGCAGCTTGGCGGGTCCCCATAGCAATCAGCCCCAGCATTTT. Translated, it gives CASSLAGPHSNQPQHF.